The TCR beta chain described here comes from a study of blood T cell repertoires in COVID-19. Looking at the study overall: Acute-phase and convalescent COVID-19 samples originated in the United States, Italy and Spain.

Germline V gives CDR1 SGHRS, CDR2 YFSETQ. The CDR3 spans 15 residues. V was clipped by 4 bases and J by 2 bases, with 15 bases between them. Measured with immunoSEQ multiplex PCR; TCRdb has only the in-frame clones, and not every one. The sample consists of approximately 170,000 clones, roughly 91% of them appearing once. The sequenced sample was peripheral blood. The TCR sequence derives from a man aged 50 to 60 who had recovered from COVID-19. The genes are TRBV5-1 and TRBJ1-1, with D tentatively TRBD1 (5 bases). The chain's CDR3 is CASSRSVGANTEAFF. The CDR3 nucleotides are TGCGCCAGCAGCCGGTCGGTAGGGGCTAACACTGAAGCTTTCTTT.